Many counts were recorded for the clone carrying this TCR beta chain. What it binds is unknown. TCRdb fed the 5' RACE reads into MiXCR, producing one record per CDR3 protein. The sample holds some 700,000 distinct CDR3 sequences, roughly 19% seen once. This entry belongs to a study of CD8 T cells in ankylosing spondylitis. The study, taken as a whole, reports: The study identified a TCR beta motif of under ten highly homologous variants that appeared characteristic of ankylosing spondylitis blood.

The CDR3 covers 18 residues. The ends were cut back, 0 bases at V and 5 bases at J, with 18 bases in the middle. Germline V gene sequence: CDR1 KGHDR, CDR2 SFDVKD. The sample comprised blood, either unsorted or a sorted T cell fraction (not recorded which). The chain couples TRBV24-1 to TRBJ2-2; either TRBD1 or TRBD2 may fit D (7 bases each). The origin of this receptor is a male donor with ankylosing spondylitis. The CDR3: CATSDLQTAGGETGELFF. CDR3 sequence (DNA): TGTGCCACCAGTGATTTGCAAACGGCAGGGGGGGAGACCGGGGAGCTGTTTTTT.